One and the same sample provided the 32 T cell receptor beta chains below, sequenced in a study of blood T cell repertoires in COVID-19. Assay: immunoSEQ multiplex PCR; the TCRdb copy retains only in-frame clones and omits some. The table records 150,000 to 200,000 clones, roughly 77% of them present only once. What was sequenced was peripheral blood. The receptor source for this set is a man between 65 and 85 years old with active or convalescent COVID-19.

The V gene is TRBV2, the J gene TRBJ2-7, with 7 bases lining up with TRBD1. The junction had 14 bases not matched to a gene; V was cut back by 8 bases and J by 7 bases. The length of the CDR3 is 14 residues. The germline V gene has CDR1 SNHLY and CDR2 FYNNEI. The CDR3 reads CASQDRDPTGEQYF. As DNA, the CDR3 is TGTGCCAGCCAAGACAGGGACCCTACGGGGGAGCAGTACTTC.

The rearrangement uses TRBV7-3 and TRBJ1-1, with D perhaps TRBD1 (5 bases). Trimming cost V 5 bases and J 5 bases, with 18 bases left between them. This CDR3 region has 15 residues. Germline CDR1 reads SGHTA; CDR2 reads FQGTGA. CDR3 loop: CASSQSPGGLTEAFF. CDR3 DNA: TGTGCCAGCAGCCAAAGTCCGGGGGGTTTAACTGAAGCTTTCTTT. Variable domain in full (rest from reference TRBV7-3 and TRBJ1-1): GAGVSQTPSNKVTEKGKYVELRCDPISGHTALYWYRQSLGQGPEFLIYFQGTGAADDSGLPNDRFFAVRPEGSVSTLKIQRTERGDSAVYLCASSQSPGGLTEAFFGQGTRLTVV.

The rearrangement links TRBV4-2 to TRBJ1-3; D is uncertain. Trimming stripped 0 bases from V and 0 bases from J, with 6 bases between. In germline, CDR1 is LGHNA, CDR2 YNFKEQ. CDR3 length: 15 residues. The DNA of the CDR3 is TGTGCCAGCAGCCAAGAATCAGGCTCTGGAAACACCATATATTTT. Protein: CASSQESGSGNTIYF.

The rearrangement links TRBV5-1 to TRBJ1-2; the D is unclear. The CDR3 is made up of 14 amino acids. The germline gives CDR1 SGHRS, CDR2 YFSETQ. V was shortened by 1 base and J by 6 bases, with 13 bases between the two germline ends. CDR3 loop: CASSLWGDENGYTF. The CDR3 region has the DNA TGCGCCAGCAGCTTGTGGGGAGACGAAAATGGCTACACCTTC.

The chain has TRBV25-1 and TRBJ1-2, with a weak D call TRBD1 (6 bases). Germline values: CDR1 MGHDK, CDR2 SYGVNS. CDR3 length: 14 residues. Trimming took off 4 bases at V and 2 bases at J, with 11 bases between the two ends. The CDR3, as DNA: TGTGCCAGCAGTGGGGACAATCGGAACTATGGCTACACCTTC. Encoded protein: CASSGDNRNYGYTF.

V is TRBV5-1 and J is TRBJ1-2; possibly TRBD1 for D (6 bases). CDR1 is SGHRS, CDR2 YFSETQ, per germline. Trimming took 4 bases from V and 4 from J, leaving 17 bases between them. The CDR3 runs 15 residues. The CDR3 coding sequence is TGCGCCAGCAGCCCGGGGGGGGGCAGCGTCTATGGCTACACCTTC. Protein product: CASSPGGGSVYGYTF.

The chain couples TRBV27 to TRBJ1-2, with TRBD1 matching over 8 bases. The CDR3 has 16 amino acids. Germline CDR1 MNHEY, CDR2 SMNVEV (reference sequence). J was trimmed by 5 bases and V by 1 base; bases with no gene match: 9. The CDR3 DNA follows: TGTGCCAGCAGTTTATTTTCGGGACAGGCGACATATGGCTACACCTTC. Translated, it gives CASSLFSGQATYGYTF.

The CDR3 DNA follows: TGTGCCAGCAGCTTAGTTGCGTCGGGGAACACCGGGGAGCTGTTTTTT. Translated, it gives CASSLVASGNTGELFF. The chain combines TRBV11-2 with TRBJ2-2; D ambiguous. Germline V gene lookup returns CDR1 SGHAT and CDR2 FQNNGV. This CDR3 has 16 residues. The V end lost 1 base, the J end lost 1 base, and 10 bases lay between the germline ends.

The V and J genes are TRBV6-5 and TRBJ2-5; possible D gene TRBD1, 5 bases. CDR1 and CDR2 (germline): MNHEY, SVGAGI. The CDR3 spans 15 residues. Trimming took off 5 bases at V and 2 bases at J, with 15 bases between the two ends. The CDR3 reads CASSKRGKGQETQYF. CDR3 coding DNA: TGTGCCAGCAGTAAAAGGGGAAAGGGGCAAGAGACCCAGTACTTC.

This chain connects TRBV7-9 to TRBJ1-2; perhaps TRBD1 as D (6 bases). The CDR3 covers 14 residues. The V and J ends lost 5 bases and 9 bases respectively, with 19 bases between them. Germline CDR1 SEHNR, CDR2 FQNEAQ (reference sequence). The CDR3 DNA sequence: TGTGCCAGCAGCGCCACCTTAGGGGGAACGAGCTACACCTTC. This codes for CASSATLGGTSYTF.

The genes are TRBV5-1 and TRBJ2-1; 14 nucleotides agree with TRBD2. The CDR3 is made up of 15 amino acids. The germline V gene encodes CDR1 SGHRS and CDR2 YFSETQ. Germline trimming cut 5 bases from V and 5 bases from J; bases unmatched to any gene: 3. CDR3 DNA sequence: TGCGCCAGCAGTTCGACTAGCGGGAGGGACAATGAGCAGTTCTTC. Its translation is CASSSTSGRDNEQFF.

This rearrangement joins TRBV18 to TRBJ2-1; D is possibly TRBD1 (6 bases). From germline, CDR1 is KGHSH and CDR2 LQKENI. Trimming took 3 bases from V and 0 from J, leaving 12 bases between them. The CDR3 consists of 16 residues. The CDR3 is CASSPQDSGSYNEQFF. CDR3 DNA: TGTGCCAGCTCACCCCAGGACAGCGGCTCCTACAATGAGCAGTTCTTC.

This clone was recorded once. This chain connects TRBV7-8 to TRBJ1-4, with a weak D call TRBD1 (5 bases). Germline CDR1 SGHVS, CDR2 FQNEAQ. V was trimmed by 5 bases and J by 7 bases, leaving 14 bases between them. This CDR3 has 14 amino acids. In DNA, the CDR3 is TGTGCCAGCAGCCGAGGCGGGGCGGGTGAAAAACTGTTTTTT. Its protein is CASSRGGAGEKLFF.

The CDR3 sequence: CASSQADRQGLWYGYTF. The CDR3 DNA is TGCGCCAGCAGCCAGGCCGACCGACAGGGGCTGTGGTATGGCTACACCTTC. This chain uses TRBV4-3 with TRBJ1-2; 8 bases line up with TRBD1. There are 17 residues in the CDR3. V was pared by 3 bases and J by 5 bases, with 14 bases of the junction left unmatched. Per the germline V gene, CDR1 is LGHNA and CDR2 is YSLEER.

A few counts support this clone. The chain uses TRBV4-2 and TRBJ1-2; TRBD1 aligns across 7 bases. With 1 base clipped from V and 5 bases from J, the junction kept 7 bases outside the gene matches. CDR3 length equals 15 residues. Germline V lookup: CDR1 LGHNA, CDR2 YNFKEQ. The CDR3 DNA reads TGTGCCAGCAGCCAAGTTGACAGGGAAAGGTATGGCTACACCTTC. Translation gives CASSQVDRERYGYTF.

The V gene is TRBV30, the J gene TRBJ1-6; D perhaps matches TRBD1 (5 bases). V lost 0 bases, J lost 5 bases, and 11 bases lay in between. This CDR3 contains 15 residues. Germline V gene sequence: CDR1 GTSNPN, CDR2 SVGIG (reference sequence). The CDR3 nucleotides read TGTGCCTGGAGTGTAAAGGGGTTAGATAATTCACCCCTCCACTTT. It specifies CAWSVKGLDNSPLHF.

J is TRBJ1-5 and V is TRBV21-1; the table's TRBD1 call for D was not verified on the DNA. TRBV21-1 is a documented pseudogene. This CDR3 is 15 amino acids long. The CDR3, as DNA: TGTGCCAGCAGCCAAGCCGGGACAGGGATTCAGCCCCAGCATTTT. This gives the protein CASSQAGTGIQPQHF.

Remarks on this clone: The sample carries other DNA sequences with the same CDR3. The gene calls are TRBV18 and TRBJ1-4; D gene unclear. Trimming removed 4 bases at V and 5 bases at J, with 8 bases between. The CDR3 is 13 amino acids. CDR1 and CDR2 from the germline V gene are KGHSH and LQKENI. This chain's CDR3 is CASSRDINEKLFF. The CDR3 DNA is TGTGCCAGCTCACGCGACATCAATGAAAAACTGTTTTTT.

The rearrangement links TRBV5-4 to TRBJ1-3, with D perhaps matching TRBD1 (5 bases). There are 17 residues in the CDR3. Germline values: CDR1 SGHNT, CDR2 YYREEE (reference sequence). V was trimmed by 4 bases and J by 0 bases, leaving 17 bases between them. The CDR3 is CASSAWGVIHSGNTIYF. The CDR3, as DNA: TGTGCCAGCAGCGCGTGGGGGGTAATTCACTCTGGAAACACCATATATTTT.

The chain is built from TRBV3-1 (or the pseudogene TRBV3-2) and TRBJ1-2; 8 bases are a match to TRBD1. The CDR3 contains 14 residues. The germline gives CDR1 LGHDT, CDR2 YNNKEL (reference sequence). Trimming cost V 1 base and J 4 bases; bases outside gene matches: 2. The CDR3 reads CASSQGQGSYGYTF. Written as DNA, the CDR3 is TGTGCCAGCAGCCAAGGACAGGGGAGCTATGGCTACACCTTC.

The chain carries TRBV30 and TRBJ1-2; D is unresolved. CDR1 GTSNPN and CDR2 SVGIG come from the germline V gene (reference sequence). The CDR3 length is 13 residues. Trimming cost V 1 base and J 4 bases, with 10 bases left between them. CDR3 nucleotides: TGTGCCTGGAGTGCACTACTGGGCTATGGCTACACCTTC. Its translation: CAWSALLGYGYTF.

This rearrangement joins TRBV25-1 to TRBJ1-1; possible D gene TRBD1, 5 bases. Trimming took 5 bases from V and 3 from J, leaving 10 bases between them. CDR3 length: 13 amino acids. The germline CDR1 and CDR2 sequences are MGHDK and SYGVNS. The CDR3 region is CASSPGRDTEAFF. The DNA for the CDR3 is TGTGCCAGCAGTCCAGGGAGGGACACTGAAGCTTTCTTT.

The CDR3 here is CASSSLRVGNHEQYF. The DNA for the CDR3 is TGTGCCAGCAGTTCCCTCAGGGTGGGGAACCACGAGCAGTACTTC. The J gene is TRBJ2-7, the V gene TRBV6-5; perhaps TRBD1 as D (5 bases). The CDR3 is 15 residues long. The V end lost 4 bases, the J end lost 5 bases, and 18 bases lay between the germline ends. Germline-derived CDR1 and CDR2 are MNHEY and SVGAGI.

The chain is built from TRBV5-1 and TRBJ2-7; 7 positions match TRBD1. Per germline, CDR1 SGHRS and CDR2 YFSETQ. Losses at the gene ends were 4 bases for V and 1 base for J; bases not matched to a gene: 5. This CDR3 has 14 residues. The CDR3 DNA is TGCGCCAGCAGCAAGGGACAGAGTTCCTACGAGCAGTACTTC. Translated, it gives CASSKGQSSYEQYF.

The chain joins TRBV19 to TRBJ1-5, with unresolved D. The CDR3 runs 13 residues. V lost 3 bases and J 2 bases, leaving 5 bases between the germline ends. Germline CDR1 and CDR2: LNHDA and SQIVND (reference sequence). The CDR3 loop reads CASSIERNQPQHF. CDR3 nucleotides: TGTGCCAGTAGTATCGAGCGCAATCAGCCCCAGCATTTT.

The gene calls are TRBV6-5 and TRBJ1-1; TRBD1 might be the D (6 bases). The length of the CDR3 is 14 residues. Trimming stripped 2 bases from V and 4 bases from J, with 11 bases between. Germline CDR1 MNHEY, CDR2 SVGAGI. The CDR3 loop is CASSYGQLGTEAFF. The CDR3 nucleotides are TGTGCCAGCAGTTACGGACAGTTGGGCACTGAAGCTTTCTTT.

CDR3 nucleotide sequence: TGTGCCAGCGCCGAAAGGGTGGGGAGTTCGGCAGATACGCAGTATTTT. Its translation is CASAERVGSSADTQYF. The chain combines TRBV9 with TRBJ2-3; TRBD2 might be the D (5 bases). The germline gives CDR1 SGDLS, CDR2 YYNGEE. The CDR3 is 16 residues long. The germline V and J ends were trimmed by 7 bases and 4 bases, with 22 bases remaining between them. Full variable domain (rest looked up from reference TRBV9 and TRBJ2-3): DSGVTQTPKHLITATGQRVTLRCSPRSGDLSVYWYQQSLDQGLQFLIQYYNGEERAKGNILERFSAQQFPDLHSELNLSSLELGDSALYFCASAERVGSSADTQYFGPGTRLTVL.

The chain couples TRBV6-5 to TRBJ2-2; the D is unclear. The V and J ends lost 5 bases and 7 bases respectively, with 17 bases between them. This CDR3 region has 15 residues. Germline V CDR1 and CDR2: MNHEY, SVGAGI. CDR3 coding DNA: TGTGCCAGCAGTATTCGATTGGTGTCGGTCGGGGAGCTGTTTTTT. It translates to CASSIRLVSVGELFF.

The genes are TRBV10-1 and TRBJ2-1, with a tentative D call TRBD2 (6 bases). Looked up from germline, CDR1 is WNHNN and CDR2 is SYGVQD (reference sequence). CDR3 length: 16 residues. Trimming cost V 5 bases and J 1 base, with 15 bases left between them. In nucleotides, the CDR3 is TGCGCCAGCAGTACGACCGGGAGCATTTCCTACAATGAGCAGTTCTTC. It yields the protein CASSTTGSISYNEQFF.

CDR3 sequence reads: CASSLGGAANEKLFF. CDR3 DNA sequence: TGTGCCAGCAGTTTAGGGGGGGCGGCTAATGAAAAACTGTTTTTT. The V call is TRBV28, the J call TRBJ1-4; weak D call: TRBD1 (6 bases). Looked up from germline, CDR1 is MDHEN and CDR2 is SYDVKM. The CDR3 totals 15 residues. Between the trimmed V and J ends, which lost 2 bases and 3 bases, there was a span of 10 bases.

This chain connects TRBV29-1 to TRBJ2-5; D might be TRBD2 (6 bases). The germline CDR1 and CDR2 sequences are SQVTM and ANQGSEA. CDR3 size: 13 residues. Trimming took off 3 bases at V and 4 bases at J, with 12 bases between the two ends. The DNA for the CDR3 is TGCAGCGTTGAGAATCCGGGAGTAGAGACCCAGTACTTC. This gives the protein CSVENPGVETQYF.

The table lists this clone with a few counts. The chain joins TRBV6-2 or TRBV6-3 to TRBJ2-5; TRBD1 agrees at 7 bases. Trimming at V came to 2 bases and at J to 5 bases, leaving 14 bases not matched to a gene. CDR1 is MNHEY and CDR2 is SVGEGT in the germline V gene. The CDR3 extends over 17 amino acids. CDR3 DNA: TGTGCCAGCAGTTACCGCTTCACGACAGGGATTGGGGAGACCCAGTACTTC. This translates into CASSYRFTTGIGETQYF.